This is a list of T cell receptor beta chains from one sample in a study of T cells in Graves' hyperthyroidism and ophthalmopathy. TCRdb reanalysed the multiplex PCR reads using MiXCR and keeps one entry per CDR3 protein. In the table there are over 45,000 distinct CDR3 sequences, under 50% of which are singletons. Material: blood. The source of these receptors is a woman aged 45-65 years with Graves' ophthalmopathy. Each CDR3 is given with its conserved first and last residue. A D gene is named only where the DNA matches it firmly. Clone size is given for some rows only: seen once, a few or many times, or a class if the clone is expanded.

clone size,D gene,J gene,V gene,CDR3 protein,CDR3 DNA
many,NA,TRBJ2-5,TRBV7-6,CASSLLGEETQYF,TGTGCCAGCAGCTTACTAGGGGAAGAGACCCAGTACTTC
many,NA,TRBJ1-1,TRBV6-5,CASSYGPEAFF,TGTGCCAGCAGTTACGGTCCTGAAGCTTTCTTT
many,TRBD1,TRBJ1-1,TRBV6-5,CASSYRDRGLEAFF,TGTGCCAGCAGTTACCGGGACAGGGGATTGGAAGCTTTCTTT
many,NA,TRBJ2-3,TRBV5-1,CASSLLPVGGADTQYF,TGCGCCAGCAGCTTGTTACCGGTTGGAGGGGCAGATACGCAGTATTTT
NA,NA,TRBJ2-5,TRBV20-1,CSAREGEAAYETQYF,TGCAGTGCTAGAGAAGGGGAGGCGGCCTACGAGACCCAGTACTTC
once,NA,TRBJ2-7,TRBV11-3,CASSLAPGCDEQYF,TGTGCCAGCAGCTTAGCCCCGGGCTGCGACGAGCAGTACTTC
many,TRBD2,TRBJ2-2,TRBV9,CASSVRLAGNPNTGELFF,TGTGCCAGCAGCGTAAGACTAGCGGGCAACCCGAACACCGGGGAGCTGTTTTTT
once,NA,TRBJ1-3,TRBV27,CASSIRDGNAIYF,TGTGCCAGCAGTATTAGGGACGGAAACGCCATATATTTT
many,NA,TRBJ1-5,TRBV4-3,CASSQDTVLSAQHF,TGCGCCAGCAGCCAAGACACGGTTCTATCGGCCCAGCATTTT
many,NA,TRBJ2-1,TRBV11-2,CASSLLGTVFF,TGTGCCAGCAGCTTGCTTGGGACGGTGTTCTTC
once,NA,TRBJ2-6,TRBV10-3,CAIRYRGGTEAF,TGTGCCATCAGGTACAGGGGGGGAACTGAAGCTTTC
NA,TRBD1,TRBJ2-7,TRBV20-1,CSANKGQVSYEQYF,TGCAGTGCTAATAAGGGACAGGTCTCTTACGAGCAGTACTTC
medium-sized,TRBD2,TRBJ2-1,TRBV7-9,CASSLGLAVYNEQFF,TGTGCCAGCAGCCTGGGACTAGCGGTCTACAATGAGCAGTTCTTC
few,TRBD2,TRBJ2-4,TRBV20-1,CSAKPGLAVGGIQYF,TGCAGTGCTAAGCCGGGACTAGCGGTGGGGGGCATTCAGTACTTC
medium-sized,NA,TRBJ2-1,TRBV10-3,CAISEVGNEQFF,TGTGCCATCAGTGAAGTAGGGAATGAGCAGTTCTTC